What follows is one T cell receptor (beta chain) and its context. Antigen unknown. These data originate in a study of T cells in localized non-small cell lung cancer. The study, taken as a whole, reports: There was an association of higher blood T cell density with longer overall survival. Adjacent uninvolved lung had the highest clonality, suggesting focused antigen responses. Analysis by sequencing included only one tumor region, so heterogeneity remains possible. Within adjacent lung there appeared a median around 57 of the top 100 tumor clones.

J gave up 5 bases and V 7 bases, and 12 bases lay outside the gene matches. Germline assignment: CDR1 SGHRS and CDR2 YFSETQ. This CDR3 region has 15 residues. The data were produced by immunoSEQ multiplex PCR, yet TCRdb's version contains in-frame clones alone and is incomplete. The table includes tens of thousands of clones, more than 85% detected once. This chain joins TRBV5-1 and TRBJ2-5; TRBD1 matches at 9 bases. This clonotype originated in a man aged 40-75 years with stage II lung adenocarcinoma. The input for sequencing was PBMCs, taken before any cancer treatment. The CDR3 DNA sequence: TGCGCCAGCGTACCAACAATTGGACAGGGGGAGACCCAGTACTTC. Translating gives CASVPTIGQGETQYF.